The clone carrying this T cell receptor (beta chain) showed up many times. This entry belongs to a study of early T cells in non-severe SARS-CoV-2 infection. Across the whole study: Chains were unpaired, as sequencing was done on bulk RNA from unsorted whole blood.

The library protocol tagged individual cDNA molecules with unique molecular identifiers. MiXCR was run by TCRdb on the 5' RACE reads, yielding one entry per CDR3 protein. The data contain about 52,000 distinct CDR3 sequences, approximately 6.2% of them singletons. Germline loops: CDR1 DFQATT, CDR2 SNEGSKA (reference sequence). V lost 1 base to trimming and J lost 4 bases, with 11 bases between them. The CDR3 totals 14 residues. The specimen was whole blood. The sequence came from an adult who was a healthcare worker with PCR-confirmed SARS-CoV-2 infection or an uninfected control (not recorded which). V usage is TRBV20-1 and J usage is TRBJ1-5; the D gene is possibly TRBD1 (5 bases). The CDR3 DNA is TGCAGTGCTAGAGGGCCTCAGGGAAATCAGCCCCAGCATTTT. This translates into CSARGPQGNQPQHF.